This T cell receptor (beta chain) derives from a study of blood T cell repertoires in COVID-19. V was pared by 1 base and J by 5 bases, with 12 bases between. CDR1 and CDR2 (germline): MNHNS, SASEGT. The CDR3 covers 14 residues. Clones were read by immunoSEQ multiplex PCR, and TCRdb kept only the in-frame ones, dropping some. The sample lists approximately 490,000 clones, 70% to 90% occurring once. The specimen sequenced was PBMCs or T cells enriched from blood (not recorded which). J is TRBJ2-7 and V is TRBV6-1, with TRBD1 as a possible D gene (6 bases). This TCR was sampled from a woman aged 55-70 years who had recovered from COVID-19. CDR3 DNA sequence: TGTGCCAGCAGTGAAGAGGGCAGGGGCGACGAGCAGTACTTC. Amino acids: CASSEEGRGDEQYF.